What follows are 18 T cell receptor beta chains derived from one specimen sequenced in a study of PD-L1 blockade in urothelial cancer (dated by TCRdb to about 2017). Receptors were amplified or captured by the immunoSEQ multiplex PCR assay. Held by TCRdb, this immuneACCESS table contains in-frame sequences only and omits some clones. Under half of the omission traces to an unresolved V gene where checked; the cause of the rest is unknown. The table for this sample lists 25,000 to 30,000 clones; approximately 87% of them were counted only once. The top ten clonotypes cover around 2.9% of the sample. Material: PBMCs, obtained around atezolizumab (anti-PD-L1) treatment. These receptors all come from a man aged 45-65 years with urothelial cancer.

The chain combines TRBV10-2 with TRBJ1-6; 7 bases map to TRBD1. There are 16 residues in the CDR3. With 4 bases clipped from V and 7 bases from J, the junction kept 10 bases outside the gene matches. The germline V gene has CDR1 WSHSY and CDR2 SAAADI. For the CDR3, the DNA is TGCGCCAGCAGTGCAGGGACAGCCCGGCGGAATTCACCCCTCCACTTT. It translates to CASSAGTARRNSPLHF.

CDR3 DNA sequence: TGTGCCAGCAGCCCAGAGACCGCGGGAGCTACGAAAAACATTCAGTACTTC. This sequence encodes CASSPETAGATKNIQYF. The chain uses TRBV5-4 and TRBJ2-4; the match to TRBD2 covers 7 bases. This CDR3 has 17 amino acids. After removal of 4 bases from V and 4 bases from J, the junction contained 14 bases not matched to a gene. CDR1 SGHNT and CDR2 YYREEE come from the germline V gene (reference sequence).

This clone has only a few counts. The chain employs TRBV5-1 and TRBJ2-3; 9 bases are shared with TRBD1. The germline CDR1 and CDR2 sequences are SGHRS and YFSETQ. J lost 4 bases, V lost 4 bases, and 13 bases had no gene match. The CDR3 runs to 17 residues. This CDR3 reads CASSVALGQGSSDTQYF. In nucleotides, the CDR3 is TGCGCCAGCAGCGTGGCTTTAGGACAGGGGAGTTCAGATACGCAGTATTTT.

V usage is TRBV5-4 and J usage is TRBJ1-1, with 9 bases lining up with TRBD1. Per germline, CDR1 SGHNT and CDR2 YYREEE (reference sequence). The CDR3 spans 14 residues. J gave up 6 bases and V 6 bases, and 9 bases lay outside the gene matches. The CDR3 DNA follows: TGTGCCAGCACCCCCACAGGGGGCTTCGCTGAAGCTTTCTTT. It yields the protein CASTPTGGFAEAFF.

This sequence joins TRBV6-1 and TRBJ2-4; tentatively, D is TRBD1 (6 bases). Germline loops: CDR1 MNHNS, CDR2 SASEGT. The CDR3 is made up of 14 amino acids. V was clipped by 6 bases and J by 4 bases, with 13 bases between them. This CDR3 is CASSLDRNKNIQYF. The CDR3, as DNA: TGTGCCAGCAGCCTCGACAGGAATAAAAACATTCAGTACTTC.

The chain has TRBV27 and TRBJ2-3; 12 bases are shared with TRBD2. CDR1 MNHEY and CDR2 SMNVEV come from the germline V gene (reference sequence). There are 15 residues in the CDR3. J lost 8 bases, V lost 7 bases, and 10 bases had no gene match. The CDR3 coding sequence is TGTGCCAGCACCCCACGGTGGACTAGCGGGACTACGCAGTATTTT. As protein: CASTPRWTSGTTQYF.

This chain links TRBV7-6 with TRBJ2-3, with 9 bases identical to TRBD2. The V gene's germline CDR1 is SGHVS and CDR2 FNYEAQ. The V and J ends lost 0 bases and 0 bases, in that order; junction bases with no gene match: 7. This CDR3 comprises 18 residues. CDR3 residues: CASSLAPSGIPSTDTQYF. In DNA, the CDR3 is TGTGCCAGCAGCTTAGCTCCTAGCGGGATACCTAGCACAGATACGCAGTATTTT.

The CDR3 DNA reads TGCGCCAGCAGCCTTTTGACAGGGTTTGGAAACACCATATATTTT. Residues: CASSLLTGFGNTIYF. J is TRBJ1-3 and V is TRBV4-1, with 7 bases aligning to TRBD1. Germline V CDR1 and CDR2: MGHRA, YSYEKL. Trimming removed 4 bases from V and 3 bases from J; junction bases left unmatched: 6. CDR3 length: 15 residues.

This chain uses TRBV19 with TRBJ1-5; D not certain. With 2 bases removed from V and 0 bases from J, the gap between germline ends came to 11 bases. Looked up from germline, CDR1 is LNHDA and CDR2 is SQIVND (reference sequence). This CDR3 comprises 16 residues. The chain's CDR3 is CASSIYPDISNQPQHF. CDR3 coding DNA: TGTGCCAGTAGTATATACCCAGATATTAGCAATCAGCCCCAGCATTTT.

The rearrangement uses TRBV2 and TRBJ2-1; TRBD1 is a possible D gene (6 bases). The CDR3 has 13 residues. The germline V gene encodes CDR1 SNHLY and CDR2 FYNNEI. With 6 bases removed from V and 3 bases from J, the gap between germline ends came to 9 bases. CDR3 nucleotides: TGTGCCAGCAGGGACAGAGTCTACAATGAGCAGTTCTTC. Its protein is CASRDRVYNEQFF.

The chain links TRBV19 to TRBJ2-3, with 8 bases matching TRBD2. Per germline, CDR1 LNHDA and CDR2 SQIVND (reference sequence). The CDR3 has 18 residues. With 5 bases clipped from V and 0 bases from J, the junction kept 13 bases outside the gene matches. The CDR3 coding sequence is TGTGCCAGTAGTTTGCTTCGAGGGACTAGAGGTAGCACAGATACGCAGTATTTT. The encoded protein is CASSLLRGTRGSTDTQYF.

This chain connects TRBV10-1 to TRBJ2-1, with TRBD2 matching over 13 bases. CDR1 is WNHNN, CDR2 SYGVQD, per germline (reference sequence). The CDR3 is 17 amino acids. With 4 bases clipped from V and 4 bases from J, the junction kept 7 bases outside the gene matches. As DNA, the CDR3 is TGCGCCAGCAGTGGATGGGGACTAGCGGGGAAATACAATGAGCAGTTCTTC. Translation gives CASSGWGLAGKYNEQFF.

V usage is TRBV4-3 and J usage is TRBJ2-2, with 9 bases identical to TRBD2. The CDR3 is 17 amino acids. The ends lost 0 bases at V and 3 bases at J; junction bases unmatched: 5. Germline lookup yields CDR1 LGHNA and CDR2 YSLEER. CDR3 coding DNA: TGCGCCAGCAGCCAAGATGCCAGCGGGAGGTACACCGGGGAGCTGTTTTTT. It is translated as CASSQDASGRYTGELFF.

The genes are TRBV27 and TRBJ2-3; no definite D call. Germline CDR1 is MNHEY and CDR2 is SMNVEV (reference sequence). The CDR3 covers 13 residues. The V gene lost 3 bases and the J gene lost 5 bases, with 9 bases spanning the gap. This chain's CDR3 is CASSFSWQDTQYF. The CDR3 DNA is TGTGCCAGCAGTTTTTCTTGGCAAGATACGCAGTATTTT.

V usage is TRBV19 and J usage is TRBJ1-1; 7 bases line up with TRBD1. The V gene end was trimmed by 5 bases and the J gene end by 5 bases; junction bases not matched to a gene: 5. Germline lookup yields CDR1 LNHDA and CDR2 SQIVND (reference sequence). The CDR3 covers 13 residues. CDR3 bases: TGTGCCAGTAGTGCCTCAGGGGGAACTGAAGCTTTCTTT. Translated, it gives CASSASGGTEAFF.

The chain employs TRBV7-9 and TRBJ2-2, with D maybe TRBD1 (5 bases). The CDR3 consists of 16 residues. Per germline, CDR1 SEHNR and CDR2 FQNEAQ (reference sequence). The V end lost 10 bases, the J end lost 5 bases, and 23 bases lay between the germline ends. CDR3 protein: CATERIGQGSTGELFF. CDR3 nucleotides: TGTGCCACAGAACGAATAGGGCAGGGATCTACCGGGGAGCTGTTTTTT.

The V gene is TRBV7-9, the J gene TRBJ2-3, with a possible D match to TRBD2 (6 bases). Per germline, CDR1 SEHNR and CDR2 FQNEAQ (reference sequence). There are 15 residues in the CDR3. Trimming took 3 bases from V and 0 from J, leaving 10 bases between them. For the CDR3, the DNA is TGTGCCAGCAGCTTTCGGCGGGAAAGCACAGATACGCAGTATTTT. Protein product: CASSFRRESTDTQYF.

The J gene is TRBJ2-2, the V gene TRBV6-6; D may be TRBD1 (6 bases). The CDR3 totals 15 residues. Germline-derived CDR1 and CDR2 are MNHNY and SVGAGI (reference sequence). Trimming pared 6 bases from V and 3 bases from J, leaving 14 bases between. The CDR3 coding sequence is TGTGCCAGCAGACCACCTCCAGGGGACACCGGGGAGCTGTTTTTT. This codes for CASRPPPGDTGELFF.